These 9 T cell receptor beta chains were sequenced from one sample in a study of blood T cell repertoires in COVID-19. Libraries were prepared by immunoSEQ multiplex PCR; TCRdb keeps only in-frame clonotypes and omits some of them. This sample has about 430,000 clones, with 85% to 90% found just once. The sample taken for sequencing was peripheral blood. All receptors derive from a man between 18 and 29 years old with COVID-19, enrolled during active disease.

This chain links TRBV7-9 with TRBJ2-1, with D possibly being TRBD2 (6 bases). V dropped 5 bases and J dropped 4 bases, with 12 bases sitting between them. This CDR3 region has 14 residues. Per the germline V gene, CDR1 is SEHNR and CDR2 is FQNEAQ (reference sequence). This chain's CDR3 is CASSRLDSYNEQFF. The CDR3 DNA reads as TGTGCCAGCAGCCGACTAGACTCGTACAATGAGCAGTTCTTC. Drawing the rest from reference TRBV7-9 and TRBJ2-1, the complete variable domain is DTGVSQNPRHKITKRGQNVTFRCDPISEHNRLYWYRQTLGQGPEFLTYFQNEAQLEKSRLLSDRFSAERPKGSFSTLEIQRTEQGDSAMYLCASSRLDSYNEQFFGPGTRLTVL.

This chain links TRBV4-1 with TRBJ2-7, with D possibly TRBD2 on 6 matching bases. Trimming pared 1 base from V and 4 bases from J, leaving 14 bases between. Looked up from germline, CDR1 is MGHRA and CDR2 is YSYEKL. CDR3 length: 15 residues. The CDR3 protein is CASSQVAGNSYEQYF. The CDR3 region has the DNA TGCGCCAGCAGCCAAGTTGCGGGAAACTCTTACGAGCAGTACTTC.

The rearrangement links TRBV3-1 (or the pseudogene TRBV3-2) to TRBJ2-2; D gene ambiguous. V dropped 0 bases and J dropped 4 bases, with 18 bases sitting between them. Germline CDR1 LGHDT, CDR2 YNNKEL (reference sequence). This CDR3 is built from 18 residues. CDR3 sequence reads: CASSQDGSQNEATGELFF. DNA for the CDR3: TGTGCCAGCAGCCAAGATGGAAGTCAGAACGAGGCCACCGGGGAGCTGTTTTTT.

DNA for the CDR3: TGTGCCAGCAGCTTAAGCCCCCCAGCGCTCGAGACCCAGTACTTC. Protein: CASSLSPPALETQYF. The chain recombines TRBV7-9 with TRBJ2-5; D is unclear. V was shortened by 2 bases and J by 5 bases, with 15 bases between the two germline ends. The CDR3 has 15 residues. CDR1 is SEHNR and CDR2 is FQNEAQ in the germline V gene (reference sequence). The complete variable domain, with remaining parts taken from reference TRBV7-9 and TRBJ2-5, reads DTGVSQNPRHKITKRGQNVTFRCDPISEHNRLYWYRQTLGQGPEFLTYFQNEAQLEKSRLLSDRFSAERPKGSFSTLEIQRTEQGDSAMYLCASSLSPPALETQYFGPGTRLLVL.

This clone has a single count. The CDR3 spells CASSLAVQATNEKLFF. As DNA, the CDR3 is TGCGCCAGCAGCTTGGCCGTACAGGCAACTAATGAAAAACTGTTTTTT. V gene TRBV5-1 combines with J gene TRBJ1-4; perhaps TRBD1 as D (5 bases). V was cut by 0 bases and J by 0 bases, with 9 bases left in between. The germline V gene has CDR1 SGHRS and CDR2 YFSETQ. The CDR3 is 16 amino acids.

The chain employs TRBV7-6 and TRBJ1-5; 7 bases are a match to TRBD1. Germline V CDR1 and CDR2: SGHVS, FNYEAQ. The CDR3 runs 17 residues. V shed 0 bases, J shed 0 bases, and the junction held 5 bases outside the gene matches. CDR3 protein: CASSLAYGQDSNQPQHF. DNA for the CDR3: TGTGCCAGCAGCTTAGCTTATGGACAGGATAGCAATCAGCCCCAGCATTTT.

V is TRBV5-1 and J is TRBJ2-6; D is possibly TRBD2 (6 bases). The CDR3 has 17 residues. CDR1 and CDR2 (germline): SGHRS, YFSETQ. V lost 0 bases, J lost 2 bases, and 12 bases lay in between. CDR3 DNA: TGCGCCAGCAGCTTGGTGGCTCGGAGGGCTGGGGCCAACGTCCTGACTTTC. Protein sequence: CASSLVARRAGANVLTF.

CDR3 amino acids: CASSGLAGVAETQYF. In nucleotides, the CDR3 is TGTGCCAGCAGTGGACTAGCGGGAGTGGCGGAGACCCAGTACTTC. The gene calls are TRBV2 and TRBJ2-5, with TRBD2 matching over 12 bases. J gave up 5 bases and V 4 bases, and 5 bases lay outside the gene matches. This CDR3 is 15 amino acids long. Per germline, CDR1 SNHLY and CDR2 FYNNEI.

The chain combines TRBV11-3 with TRBJ2-5, with D possibly being TRBD2 (5 bases). Germline loops: CDR1 SGHNT, CDR2 YENEEA. With 5 bases removed from V and 8 bases from J, the gap between germline ends came to 15 bases. This CDR3 has 13 residues. The CDR3 sequence is CASSLNPSNTQYF. The CDR3 DNA reads as TGTGCCAGCAGCCTGAACCCTAGCAACACCCAGTACTTC.